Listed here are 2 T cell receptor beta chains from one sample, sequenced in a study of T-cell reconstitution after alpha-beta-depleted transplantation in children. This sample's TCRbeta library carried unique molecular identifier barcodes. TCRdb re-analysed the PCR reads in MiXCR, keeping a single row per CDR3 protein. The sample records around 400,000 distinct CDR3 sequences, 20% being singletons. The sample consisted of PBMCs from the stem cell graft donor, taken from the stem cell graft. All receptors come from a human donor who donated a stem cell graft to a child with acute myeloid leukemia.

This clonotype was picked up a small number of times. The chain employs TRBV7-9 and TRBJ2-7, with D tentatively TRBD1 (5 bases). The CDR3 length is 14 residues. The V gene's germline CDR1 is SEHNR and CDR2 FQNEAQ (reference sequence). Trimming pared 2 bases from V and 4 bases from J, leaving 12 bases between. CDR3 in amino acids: CASSLRVGQYEQYF. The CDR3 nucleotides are TGTGCCAGCAGCTTACGGGTCGGACAATACGAGCAGTACTTC. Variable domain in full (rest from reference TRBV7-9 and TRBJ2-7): DTGVSQNPRHKITKRGQNVTFRCDPISEHNRLYWYRQTLGQGPEFLTYFQNEAQLEKSRLLSDRFSAERPKGSFSTLEIQRTEQGDSAMYLCASSLRVGQYEQYFGPGTRLTVT.

The CDR3 reads CASSQGHGVAVNEQFF. DNA of the CDR3: TGCGCCAGCAGCCAAGGACACGGAGTAGCTGTGAATGAGCAGTTCTTC. The rearrangement links TRBV4-1 to TRBJ2-1; no definite D call. V was trimmed by 1 base and J by 7 bases, leaving 17 bases between them. This CDR3 region has 16 residues. CDR1 is MGHRA and CDR2 is YSYEKL in the germline V gene.